The 18 T cell receptor beta chains given below trace back to one sample, sequenced in a study of blood T cell repertoires in COVID-19. Clones were sequenced by immunoSEQ multiplex PCR, and TCRdb holds only the in-frame ones, with some missing. This sample has about 200,000 clones, with 80% to 90% found just once. Specimen: PBMCs or T cells enriched from blood (not recorded which). Receptors were obtained from a young man who had recovered from COVID-19.

This rearrangement joins TRBV18 to TRBJ2-7; D is ambiguous. This CDR3 spans 14 amino acids. The germline gives CDR1 KGHSH, CDR2 LQKENI. V was cut by 0 bases and J by 5 bases, with 11 bases left in between. The DNA of the CDR3 is TGTGCCAGCTCACCACCGCAGGTTAGGCACGAGCAGTACTTC. Encoded protein: CASSPPQVRHEQYF.

This clone was observed a single time. The rearrangement links TRBV9 to TRBJ2-1, with 9 bases fitting TRBD1. J gave up 0 bases and V 4 bases, and 11 bases lay outside the gene matches. The CDR3 is 18 amino acids. Germline V gene lookup returns CDR1 SGDLS and CDR2 YYNGEE. The CDR3 region has the DNA TGTGCCAGCAGCACTCCCTCCTCGGGACAGGGCTCCTACAATGAGCAGTTCTTC. This gives the protein CASSTPSSGQGSYNEQFF. Variable domain in full (rest from reference TRBV9 and TRBJ2-1): DSGVTQTPKHLITATGQRVTLRCSPRSGDLSVYWYQQSLDQGLQFLIQYYNGEERAKGNILERFSAQQFPDLHSELNLSSLELGDSALYFCASSTPSSGQGSYNEQFFGPGTRLTVL.

This chain joins TRBV7-2 and TRBJ1-1, with D possibly being TRBD1 (5 bases). The V and J ends lost 0 bases and 4 bases respectively, with 18 bases between them. Germline CDR1 SGHTA, CDR2 FQGNSA. This CDR3 comprises 17 residues. CDR3 sequence reads: CASSLALVGAGGTEAFF. DNA of the CDR3: TGTGCCAGCAGCTTAGCGCTCGTGGGCGCCGGGGGCACTGAAGCTTTCTTT.

The chain combines TRBV5-1 with TRBJ2-7; 13 nucleotides match TRBD2. Germline V CDR1 and CDR2: SGHRS, YFSETQ. This CDR3 has 16 amino acids. The V gene end was trimmed by 0 bases and the J gene end by 4 bases; junction bases not matched to a gene: 4. In DNA form, the CDR3 reads TGCGCCAGCAGCTTGGCCAGGACTAGCGGGAGATACGAGCAGTACTTC. It encodes CASSLARTSGRYEQYF. The full variable domain, rest sourced from reference TRBV5-1 and TRBJ2-7, is KAGVTQTPRYLIKTRGQQVTLSCSPISGHRSVSWYQQTPGQGLQFLFEYFSETQRNKGNFPGRFSGRQFSNSRSEMNVSTLELGDSALYLCASSLARTSGRYEQYFGPGTRLTVT.

The chain joins TRBV24-1 to TRBJ1-5; 8 nucleotides align to TRBD1. The CDR3 covers 19 residues. With 5 bases clipped from V and 0 bases from J, the junction kept 14 bases outside the gene matches. Germline V gives CDR1 KGHDR, CDR2 SFDVKD. CDR3 loop: CATSGETGGGANSNQPQHF. CDR3 DNA: TGTGCCACCAGTGGTGAAACAGGGGGGGGCGCGAATAGCAATCAGCCCCAGCATTTT.

The V and J genes are TRBV11-2 and TRBJ2-7, with TRBD1 matching over 8 bases. V was clipped by 0 bases and J by 2 bases; unmatched bases: 3. Germline assignment: CDR1 SGHAT and CDR2 FQNNGV. CDR3 length: 15 residues. The CDR3 nucleotides are TGTGCCAGCAGCTTAGACGGGGACAGGACCTACGAGCAGTACTTC. Its translation is CASSLDGDRTYEQYF.

This chain uses TRBV25-1 with TRBJ2-3, with D perhaps TRBD1 (6 bases). The germline V and J ends were trimmed by 3 bases and 4 bases, with 11 bases remaining between them. The V gene's germline CDR1 is MGHDK and CDR2 SYGVNS. The CDR3 loop spans 14 amino acids. CDR3 DNA sequence: TGTGCCAGCAGTGATGCTAGGGGGTCAGATACGCAGTATTTT. Residues: CASSDARGSDTQYF.

This clone was seen only once. The rearrangement links TRBV9 to TRBJ2-7, with TRBD2 matching 7 bases. This CDR3 is 14 amino acids long. The ends lost 0 bases at V and 3 bases at J; junction bases unmatched: 3. CDR1 and CDR2 (germline): SGDLS, YYNGEE. CDR3 in amino acids: CASSVVGRDYEQYF. CDR3 coding DNA: TGTGCCAGCAGCGTAGTTGGGAGGGACTACGAGCAGTACTTC.

V usage is TRBV19 and J usage is TRBJ2-7, with a possible D match to TRBD2 (7 bases). V dropped 3 bases and J dropped 2 bases, with 11 bases sitting between them. The CDR3 totals 14 residues. Looked up from germline, CDR1 is LNHDA and CDR2 is SQIVND (reference sequence). CDR3 DNA sequence: TGTGCCAGTAGTATCAGGGGAGGGGCCTACGAGCAGTACTTC. It specifies CASSIRGGAYEQYF.

This clone has more than one count but fewer than ten. This sequence joins TRBV27 and TRBJ2-2; the D gene is possibly TRBD2 (6 bases). The CDR3 sequence is 15 residues long. Trimming left V 0 bases short and J 2 bases short, with 7 bases between. Per the germline V gene, CDR1 is MNHEY and CDR2 is SMNVEV (reference sequence). This chain's CDR3 is CASSLSLANTGELFF. DNA of the CDR3: TGTGCCAGCAGTTTATCACTAGCCAACACCGGGGAGCTGTTTTTT.

The CDR3 spells CASSIAGRSNTEAFF. In nucleotides, the CDR3 is TGTGCCAGTAGTATAGCTGGCAGATCGAACACTGAAGCTTTCTTT. The chain has TRBV19 and TRBJ1-1; D gene unclear. Between the trimmed V and J ends, which lost 1 base and 1 base, there was a span of 10 bases. Germline values: CDR1 LNHDA, CDR2 SQIVND (reference sequence). The CDR3 sequence is 15 residues long. Supplemented by reference TRBV19 and TRBJ1-1, the full variable domain reads DGGITQSPKYLFRKEGQNVTLSCEQNLNHDAMYWYRQDPGQGLRLIYYSQIVNDFQKGDIAEGYSVSREKKESFPLTVTSAQKNPTAFYLCASSIAGRSNTEAFFGQGTRLTVV.

The chain links TRBV18 to TRBJ2-2; 7 bases align to TRBD2. The V gene's germline CDR1 is KGHSH and CDR2 LQKENI. Germline trimming cut 4 bases from V and 7 bases from J; bases unmatched to any gene: 12. CDR3 length equals 16 residues. The chain's CDR3 is CASSRASGTAGGELFF. The CDR3 DNA follows: TGTGCCAGCTCACGAGCGAGCGGGACGGCGGGCGGGGAGCTGTTTTTT.

The chain employs TRBV11-2 and TRBJ1-6; TRBD1 might be the D (6 bases). Trimming cost V 5 bases and J 13 bases, with 21 bases left between them. There are 15 residues in the CDR3. CDR1 and CDR2 (germline): SGHAT, FQNNGV. CDR3 residues: CASSRPGAPLNPLHF. CDR3 in DNA: TGTGCCAGCAGCCGTCCAGGGGCTCCCTTGAACCCCCTCCACTTT.

J is TRBJ1-1 and V is TRBV30, with a possible D match to TRBD1 (5 bases). V was pared by 3 bases and J by 1 base, with 12 bases between. The CDR3 sequence is 14 residues long. CDR1 GTSNPN and CDR2 SVGIG come from the germline V gene (reference sequence). The CDR3: CAWSRRGGNTEAFF. CDR3 sequence (DNA): TGTGCCTGGAGCCGCCGGGGGGGGAACACTGAAGCTTTCTTT.

This chain uses TRBV24-1 with TRBJ2-3; TRBD1 agrees at 8 bases. The CDR3 contains 15 residues. Germline assignment: CDR1 KGHDR and CDR2 SFDVKD. The trim removed 4 bases at V and 7 bases at J, leaving 9 bases unmatched. The CDR3 reads CATSDRMDRAYTQYF. The CDR3 DNA reads as TGTGCCACCAGTGACAGGATGGACAGGGCCTATACGCAGTATTTT.

The chain recombines TRBV5-6 with TRBJ2-6; tentatively, D is TRBD2 (6 bases). Trimming left V 4 bases short and J 0 bases short, with 14 bases between. The CDR3 covers 17 residues. CDR1 and CDR2 from the germline V gene are SGHDT and YYEEEE. The CDR3 bases are TGTGCCAGCAGCGGGGGGATGAGAAGCTCTGGGGCCAACGTCCTGACTTTC. This sequence encodes CASSGGMRSSGANVLTF.

About this clone: Other nucleotide sequences in the sample specify the same CDR3. The rearrangement uses TRBV5-1 and TRBJ2-7; TRBD1 matches at 9 bases. The CDR3 loop spans 14 amino acids. The germline CDR1 and CDR2 sequences are SGHRS and YFSETQ. Trimming cost V 4 bases and J 4 bases; bases outside gene matches: 6. This CDR3 is CASSPGQGGYEQYF. CDR3 sequence (DNA): TGCGCCAGCAGCCCGGGACAGGGTGGTTACGAGCAGTACTTC.

This clone was counted a single time. The rearrangement joins TRBV11-2 to TRBJ2-3; D possibly corresponds to TRBD1 (7 bases). The CDR3 loop spans 19 amino acids. Trimming removed 0 bases at V and 0 bases at J, with 19 bases between. The germline CDR1 and CDR2 sequences are SGHAT and FQNNGV. The CDR3 protein is CASSLDQGGWYISTDTQYF. The CDR3 DNA reads as TGTGCCAGCAGCTTAGATCAGGGGGGTTGGTACATTAGCACAGATACGCAGTATTTT.